This T cell receptor (beta chain) is from a study of identical twins. Study-wide points: Donors were not followed over many years; analysis was cross-sectional. Out-of-frame alpha sequences shared by twins showed excess low generation probability. Invariant MAIT and iNKT cells are populations that could partly confound zero-insertion analyses.

Template switching supplied a universal primer site; unique molecular identifiers were carried on the cDNA. Each CDR3 protein gets one entry after TCRdb re-called the 5' RACE reads with MiXCR. The sample has fewer than 800,000 distinct CDR3 sequences; just over 7% are singletons. Ten or more counts support this clonotype. The antigen is not known. These data are also associated with another study on yellow fever vaccine responses in identical twins.

The sequenced sample was PBMCs. The TCR originated in a young woman in good health.

CDR3 region: CSVPKTSGRANEQFF. Here the CDR3 DNA reads TGCAGTGTCCCTAAGACTAGCGGGAGGGCGAATGAGCAGTTCTTC. This chain connects TRBV20-1 to TRBJ2-1; 14 bases are a match to TRBD2. Germline loops: CDR1 DFQATT, CDR2 SNEGSKA (reference sequence). There are 15 residues in the CDR3. J gave up 7 bases and V 7 bases, and 9 bases lay outside the gene matches.